The sequence of this T cell receptor (beta chain) was determined in a study of T and B cells in COVID-19 patients. Overall study context: COVID-19 patients gave peripheral blood either during active infection or after recovery. Most recovered patients had mild to moderate COVID-19 treated as outpatients. At median age around 34 years, recovered patients were younger than active-infection patients at about 72.

The CDR3 totals 16 residues. Germline V gene lookup returns CDR1 LNHDA and CDR2 SQIVND (reference sequence). Losses at the gene ends were 5 bases for V and 4 bases for J; bases not matched to a gene: 9. This clonotype is labeled medium-sized. Blood genomic DNA input for TRB amplification was about 240-500 ng. TRB rearrangements were amplified by multiplex PCR with BIOMED2 TRB-A/B primers. TCRdb re-derived calls from the multiplex PCR reads in MiXCR, one entry per CDR3 protein. The sample records 15,000 to 20,000 distinct CDR3 sequences, about 26% being singletons. This chain uses TRBV19 with TRBJ2-2; 8 nucleotides match TRBD1. The TCR sequence derives from a human donor who had recovered from COVID-19. Input material: blood. CDR3 residues: CASSSKDRASTGELFF. Written as DNA, the CDR3 is TGTGCCAGTAGTTCGAAGGACAGGGCGAGCACCGGGGAGCTGTTTTTT.